One and the same sample provided the 9 T cell receptor beta chains below, sequenced in a study of blood T cells in healthy people across ages. Sample-barcoded 5' priming and a J-beta primer mix drove a second PCR of about 6 to 12 cycles. TCRdb reanalysed the 5' RACE reads using MiXCR and keeps one entry per CDR3 protein. Of more than 450,000 distinct CDR3 sequences in the sample, about 27% are singletons; the top ten hold over 3.5%. The data also belong to a second study, concerning T cells of mothers and their children.

Material for sequencing was blood. These receptors were obtained from a boy aged 2-9 years in good health.

CDR3 amino acids: CASSLDGKGSIQYF. Here the CDR3 DNA reads TGCGCCAGCAGCCTGGACGGGAAGGGGAGCATTCAGTACTTC. The V and J genes are TRBV4-1 and TRBJ2-4; D assignment may be TRBD1 or TRBD2 (5 bases each). The CDR3 sequence is 14 residues long. The V and J ends lost 4 bases and 9 bases respectively, with 16 bases between them. CDR1 and CDR2 (germline): MGHRA, YSYEKL.

This clonotype was seen a handful of times. CDR3 sequence reads: CAWSVSGDNIQYF. DNA of the CDR3: TGTGCCTGGAGTGTGAGCGGGGATAACATTCAGTACTTC. The rearrangement uses TRBV30 and TRBJ2-4; 7 positions agree with TRBD2. CDR3 length: 13 residues. V trimming: 0 bases; J trimming: 7 bases; junction bases outside the gene matches: 3. Germline V gives CDR1 GTSNPN, CDR2 SVGIG (reference sequence). Together with reference TRBV30 and TRBJ2-4, the CDR3 gives the full variable domain: SQTIHQWPATLVQPVGSPLSLECTVEGTSNPNLYWYRQAAGRGLQLLFYSVGIGQISSEVPQNLSASRPQDRQFILSSKKLLLSDSGFYLCAWSVSGDNIQYFGAGTRLSVL.

This chain connects TRBV3-1 to TRBJ2-2, with 8 bases aligning to TRBD2. The germline V gene encodes CDR1 LGHDT and CDR2 YNNKEL (reference sequence). This CDR3 has 17 amino acids. The ends lost 5 bases at V and 3 bases at J; junction bases unmatched: 11. The CDR3 region has the DNA TGTGCCAGCAGCGCTTTCCTAGCGGGCGATTACACCGGGGAGCTGTTTTTT. The encoded protein is CASSAFLAGDYTGELFF. The whole variable domain, remainder taken from reference TRBV3-1 and TRBJ2-2, is DTAVSQTPKYLVTQMGNDKSIKCEQNLGHDTMYWYKQDSKKFLKIMFSYNNKELIINETVPNRFSPKSPDKAHLNLHINSLELGDSAVYFCASSAFLAGDYTGELFFGEGSRLTVL.

The CDR3 is CAWSELGFHHTF. CDR3 DNA: TGTGCCTGGAGTGAGTTGGGGTTTCACCACACCTTC. J is TRBJ1-2 and V is TRBV30; no reliable D call. Germline V CDR1 and CDR2: GTSNPN, SVGIG (reference sequence). Trimming took 1 base from V and 12 from J, leaving 15 bases between them. The CDR3 is made up of 12 amino acids.

The chain employs TRBV20-1 and TRBJ2-7, with D possibly being TRBD2 (6 bases). The ends were cut back, 6 bases at V and 2 bases at J, with 17 bases in the middle. Per the germline V gene, CDR1 is DFQATT and CDR2 is SNEGSKA (reference sequence). The CDR3 extends over 14 amino acids. The CDR3 nucleotides are TGCAGTGCCGCAGCGGGCGACTTAACCTACGAGCAGTACTTC. Protein: CSAAAGDLTYEQYF.

This clonotype was observed many times. The chain combines TRBV5-5 with TRBJ2-2; D gene uncertain. The germline V and J ends were trimmed by 1 base and 3 bases, with 4 bases remaining between them. CDR1 and CDR2 (germline): SGHKS, YYEKEE (reference sequence). There are 13 residues in the CDR3. CDR3 region: CASSLSHTGELFF. The CDR3 DNA sequence: TGTGCCAGCAGCTTGAGCCACACCGGGGAGCTGTTTTTT.

This clonotype has a handful of counts. The genes are TRBV6-6 and TRBJ2-4; weak D call: TRBD1 (6 bases). Germline CDR1 and CDR2: MNHNY and SVGAGI (reference sequence). The CDR3 totals 13 residues. The V end lost 6 bases, the J end lost 5 bases, and 11 bases lay between the germline ends. This CDR3 reads CASRGTRENIQYF. The CDR3 region has the DNA TGTGCCAGCAGAGGGACAAGGGAAAACATTCAGTACTTC.

This clonotype was seen many times. This rearrangement joins TRBV27 to TRBJ2-1; TRBD1 aligns across 7 bases. The closer fit of TRBJ2-7 to the DNA end suggests the J call may be wrong. CDR3 size: 15 residues. The germline gives CDR1 MNHEY, CDR2 SMNVEV (reference sequence). CDR3 sequence reads: CASSLLGQNYYEQYF. CDR3 in DNA: TGTGCCAGCAGTTTATTGGGACAGAATTACTACGAGCAGTACTTC.

Only a few counts were recorded for this clonotype. This chain connects TRBV27 to TRBJ2-5, with TRBD2 matching 14 bases. The J call may be faulty, since TRBJ2-1 better matches the DNA end. CDR1 MNHEY and CDR2 SMNVEV come from the germline V gene (reference sequence). This CDR3 has 15 amino acids. CDR3 nucleotides: TGTGCCAGCAGCCCGGGACTAGCGGGAGTCTATGAGCAGTTCTTC. Translation: CASSPGLAGVYEQFF.